These T cell receptor beta chains were read from a single sample in a study of OX40 agonist ivuxolimab in advanced cancers. The method was immunoSEQ multiplex PCR; TCRdb's version includes in-frame clones alone and lacks a portion of them. The sample lists fewer than 85,000 clones, approximately 90% occurring once. Source: CD4+ or CD8+ T cells sorted from blood, taken in a trial of the OX40 agonist ivuxolimab. These receptors all come from an adult with an advanced solid tumor such as melanoma, head and neck, liver or kidney cancer. Each CDR3 is given with its conserved first and last residue. The order of the fields is clone size, D gene, V gene, J gene, CDR3 protein, CDR3 DNA. The D gene is left open where the match is weak. Not every row has a clone size; where given, it reads once, few, many or a size class.

clone size: .; D gene: TRBD1; V gene: TRBV7-9; J gene: TRBJ1-1; CDR3 protein: CASSYGTGGTLTEAFF; CDR3 DNA: TGTGCCAGCAGTTATGGGACAGGGGGTACATTGACTGAAGCTTTCTTT
clone size: .; D gene: .; V gene: TRBV7-8; J gene: TRBJ2-4; CDR3 protein: CASSLAAKNIQYF; CDR3 DNA: TGTGCCAGCAGCTTAGCAGCCAAAAACATTCAGTACTTC
clone size: .; D gene: TRBD1; V gene: TRBV6-1; J gene: TRBJ1-2; CDR3 protein: CASRGQESNYGYTF; CDR3 DNA: TGTGCCAGCAGAGGACAGGAGTCTAACTATGGCTACACCTTC
clone size: .; D gene: .; V gene: TRBV7-2; J gene: TRBJ2-1; CDR3 protein: CASSRYNEQFF; CDR3 DNA: TGTGCCAGCAGCAGGTACAATGAGCAGTTCTTC
clone size: once; D gene: TRBD2; V gene: TRBV27; J gene: TRBJ2-7; CDR3 protein: CASSLWAGGSYEQYF; CDR3 DNA: TGTGCCAGCAGTTTATGGGCGGGAGGCTCCTACGAGCAGTACTTC
clone size: .; D gene: .; V gene: TRBV30; J gene: TRBJ2-5; CDR3 protein: CAWSLTFGSETQYF; CDR3 DNA: TGTGCCTGGAGTCTCACGTTCGGAAGCGAGACCCAGTACTTC
clone size: once; D gene: .; V gene: TRBV18; J gene: TRBJ2-4; CDR3 protein: CASSPGPEAKNIQYF; CDR3 DNA: TGTGCCAGCTCACCTGGGCCAGAAGCCAAAAACATTCAGTACTTC
clone size: .; D gene: TRBD2; V gene: TRBV4-1; J gene: TRBJ2-1; CDR3 protein: CASSPTSGAYNEQFF; CDR3 DNA: TGCGCCAGCAGCCCGACTAGCGGGGCCTACAATGAGCAGTTCTTC
clone size: .; D gene: .; V gene: TRBV7-2; J gene: TRBJ2-4; CDR3 protein: CASSLEKNIQYF; CDR3 DNA: TGTGCCAGCAGCCTGGAGAAAAACATTCAGTACTTC
clone size: .; D gene: TRBD2; V gene: TRBV14; J gene: TRBJ2-7; CDR3 protein: CASSQETGGPSYEQYF; CDR3 DNA: TGTGCCAGCAGCCAAGAGACGGGAGGACCCTCCTACGAGCAGTACTTC
clone size: .; D gene: TRBD1; V gene: TRBV5-1; J gene: TRBJ2-5; CDR3 protein: CASSWRTGQAETQYF; CDR3 DNA: TGCGCCAGCAGCTGGAGGACAGGGCAAGCGGAGACCCAGTACTTC
clone size: .; D gene: .; V gene: TRBV5-1; J gene: TRBJ2-1; CDR3 protein: CASSLARVGDEQFF; CDR3 DNA: TGCGCCAGCAGCTTGGCAAGGGTAGGGGATGAGCAGTTCTTC
clone size: once; D gene: TRBD2; V gene: TRBV5-4; J gene: TRBJ2-7; CDR3 protein: CASSPVSGNSYEQYF; CDR3 DNA: TGTGCCAGCAGCCCGGTTAGCGGGAACTCCTACGAGCAGTACTTC
clone size: .; D gene: .; V gene: TRBV28; J gene: TRBJ1-2; CDR3 protein: CASSPPQGFYGYTF; CDR3 DNA: TGTGCCAGCAGCCCCCCGCAGGGATTCTATGGCTACACCTTC
clone size: few; D gene: .; V gene: TRBV6-1; J gene: TRBJ2-1; CDR3 protein: CASSVSLNGQFF; CDR3 DNA: TGTGCCAGCAGTGTATCGCTTAACGGGCAGTTCTTC
clone size: once; D gene: .; V gene: TRBV19; J gene: TRBJ1-2; CDR3 protein: CASNANYGYTF; CDR3 DNA: TGTGCCAGTAATGCGAACTATGGCTACACCTTC
clone size: .; D gene: .; V gene: TRBV28; J gene: TRBJ2-2; CDR3 protein: CASSLLGTGELFF; CDR3 DNA: TGTGCCAGCAGTTTATTGGGCACCGGGGAGCTGTTTTTT
clone size: .; D gene: TRBD1; V gene: TRBV5-1; J gene: TRBJ2-7; CDR3 protein: CASSSGTGSYEQYF; CDR3 DNA: TGCGCCAGCAGCTCCGGGACAGGGTCCTACGAGCAGTACTTC
clone size: .; D gene: .; V gene: TRBV11-2; J gene: TRBJ2-7; CDR3 protein: CASSPQSGDASYEQYF; CDR3 DNA: TGTGCCAGCAGCCCCCAGTCCGGGGACGCCTCCTACGAGCAGTACTTC
clone size: .; D gene: TRBD1; V gene: TRBV5-1; J gene: TRBJ1-1; CDR3 protein: CASSSGTGVTEAFF; CDR3 DNA: TGCGCCAGCAGCTCCGGGACAGGGGTTACTGAAGCTTTCTTT
clone size: .; D gene: TRBD2; V gene: TRBV7-3; J gene: TRBJ2-2; CDR3 protein: CASSSGGGTGELFF; CDR3 DNA: TGTGCCAGCAGCTCCGGCGGGGGCACCGGGGAGCTGTTTTTT
clone size: .; D gene: TRBD2; V gene: TRBV6-1; J gene: TRBJ2-1; CDR3 protein: CASSERLAGGGNEQFF; CDR3 DNA: TGTGCCAGCAGTGAAAGACTAGCGGGAGGGGGAAATGAGCAGTTCTTC
clone size: .; D gene: .; V gene: TRBV5-4; J gene: TRBJ2-5; CDR3 protein: CASSRGVGWGQETQYF; CDR3 DNA: TGTGCCAGCAGCAGAGGGGTGGGGTGGGGACAAGAGACCCAGTACTTC
clone size: .; D gene: .; V gene: TRBV9; J gene: TRBJ2-1; CDR3 protein: CASSPEMWVEQFF; CDR3 DNA: TGTGCCAGCAGCCCCGAAATGTGGGTTGAGCAGTTCTTC
clone size: .; D gene: .; V gene: TRBV6-5; J gene: TRBJ2-7; CDR3 protein: CASSYGATLYEQYF; CDR3 DNA: TGTGCCAGCAGTTACGGGGCCACCCTCTACGAGCAGTACTTC
clone size: .; D gene: TRBD1; V gene: TRBV29-1; J gene: TRBJ1-1; CDR3 protein: CSAKGQILEAFF; CDR3 DNA: TGCAGCGCAAAGGGACAGATCCTTGAAGCTTTCTTT
clone size: .; D gene: .; V gene: TRBV5-6; J gene: TRBJ2-3; CDR3 protein: CASSLVGGLGADTQYF; CDR3 DNA: TGTGCCAGCAGCTTGGTGGGGGGGCTCGGGGCAGATACGCAGTATTTT
clone size: .; D gene: TRBD2; V gene: TRBV29-1; J gene: TRBJ2-1; CDR3 protein: CSDGTSGRTEQFF; CDR3 DNA: TGCAGCGACGGGACTAGCGGGAGAACTGAGCAGTTCTTC
clone size: .; D gene: .; V gene: TRBV7-2; J gene: TRBJ1-1; CDR3 protein: CASSLDHGAQAEAFF; CDR3 DNA: TGTGCCAGCAGCTTAGACCACGGGGCACAGGCCGAGGCTTTCTTT
clone size: .; D gene: .; V gene: TRBV2; J gene: TRBJ1-1; CDR3 protein: CASSETSGGGTEAFF; CDR3 DNA: TGTGCCAGCAGTGAGACGTCGGGGGGGGGCACTGAAGCTTTCTTT
clone size: once; D gene: TRBD2; V gene: TRBV27; J gene: TRBJ2-5; CDR3 protein: CASSLTPPLAGGQETQYF; CDR3 DNA: TGTGCCAGCAGTTTAACCCCCCCACTAGCGGGAGGGCAAGAGACCCAGTACTTC
clone size: .; D gene: .; V gene: TRBV18; J gene: TRBJ1-1; CDR3 protein: CASSPRQGPEAFF; CDR3 DNA: TGTGCCAGCTCACCGAGGCAGGGCCCTGAAGCTTTCTTT
clone size: .; D gene: .; V gene: TRBV21-1; J gene: TRBJ1-1; CDR3 protein: CASSKARGLDTEAFF; CDR3 DNA: TGTGCCAGCAGCAAAGCGAGGGGGCTGGACACTGAAGCTTTCTTT
clone size: .; D gene: TRBD1; V gene: TRBV6-1; J gene: TRBJ2-1; CDR3 protein: CASSEVTGANNEQFF; CDR3 DNA: TGTGCCAGCAGTGAAGTGACAGGGGCGAACAATGAGCAGTTCTTC
clone size: .; D gene: .; V gene: TRBV5-5; J gene: TRBJ1-3; CDR3 protein: CASSLGTGTAGNTIYF; CDR3 DNA: TGTGCCAGCAGCTTGGGGACCGGGACGGCCGGAAACACCATATATTTT
clone size: .; D gene: .; V gene: TRBV4-1; J gene: TRBJ1-4; CDR3 protein: CASSQAEVEKLFF; CDR3 DNA: TGCGCCAGCAGCCAAGCTGAAGTTGAAAAACTGTTTTTT
clone size: once; D gene: TRBD1; V gene: TRBV30; J gene: TRBJ1-6; CDR3 protein: CAWQGQGGDSPLHF; CDR3 DNA: TGTGCCTGGCAGGGACAGGGAGGCGATTCACCCCTCCACTTT
clone size: .; D gene: TRBD2; V gene: TRBV2; J gene: TRBJ2-1; CDR3 protein: CASTGLAADNEQFF; CDR3 DNA: TGTGCCAGCACCGGCCTAGCGGCTGACAATGAGCAGTTCTTC
clone size: .; D gene: .; V gene: TRBV10-3; J gene: TRBJ2-5; CDR3 protein: CAISPLTGETQYF; CDR3 DNA: TGTGCCATCAGTCCACTAACGGGGGAGACCCAGTACTTC
clone size: .; D gene: TRBD1; V gene: TRBV6-4; J gene: TRBJ1-2; CDR3 protein: CASSLDRGQDGYTF; CDR3 DNA: TGTGCCAGCAGTCTGGACAGGGGACAGGATGGCTACACCTTC
clone size: .; D gene: .; V gene: TRBV2; J gene: TRBJ1-1; CDR3 protein: CASRPDRGTLLF; CDR3 DNA: TGTGCCAGCAGACCCGACAGAGGAACACTCCTCTTT
clone size: once; D gene: .; V gene: TRBV11-2; J gene: TRBJ2-1; CDR3 protein: CASSPNSGSGNEQFF; CDR3 DNA: TGTGCCAGCAGCCCCAACTCAGGGTCCGGAAATGAGCAGTTCTTC
clone size: few; D gene: TRBD1; V gene: TRBV19; J gene: TRBJ1-2; CDR3 protein: CASSQGGRGYGYTF; CDR3 DNA: TGTGCCAGTAGTCAAGGGGGCCGGGGGTATGGCTACACCTTC
clone size: .; D gene: .; V gene: TRBV7-2; J gene: TRBJ1-5; CDR3 protein: CASSLQGLYSNQPQHF; CDR3 DNA: TGTGCCAGCAGCTTACAGGGCCTCTATAGCAATCAGCCCCAGCATTTT
clone size: .; D gene: .; V gene: TRBV10-1; J gene: TRBJ2-7; CDR3 protein: CASSESSYEQYF; CDR3 DNA: TGCGCCAGCAGTGAGAGCAGTTACGAGCAGTACTTC
clone size: .; D gene: .; V gene: TRBV11-2; J gene: TRBJ1-3; CDR3 protein: CASSLDRVGGNTIYF; CDR3 DNA: TGTGCCAGCAGCTTAGACAGGGTGGGAGGAAACACCATATATTTT
clone size: .; D gene: .; V gene: TRBV6-1; J gene: TRBJ1-4; CDR3 protein: CASRGYATNEKLFF; CDR3 DNA: TGTGCCAGCAGGGGGTATGCAACTAATGAAAAACTGTTTTTT
clone size: .; D gene: .; V gene: TRBV7-9; J gene: TRBJ1-1; CDR3 protein: CASSLVPEAFF; CDR3 DNA: TGTGCCAGCAGCTTAGTACCTGAAGCTTTCTTT
clone size: .; D gene: .; V gene: TRBV7-3; J gene: TRBJ2-1; CDR3 protein: CASSLDWGNEQFF; CDR3 DNA: TGTGCCAGCAGCTTAGATTGGGGTAATGAGCAGTTCTTC